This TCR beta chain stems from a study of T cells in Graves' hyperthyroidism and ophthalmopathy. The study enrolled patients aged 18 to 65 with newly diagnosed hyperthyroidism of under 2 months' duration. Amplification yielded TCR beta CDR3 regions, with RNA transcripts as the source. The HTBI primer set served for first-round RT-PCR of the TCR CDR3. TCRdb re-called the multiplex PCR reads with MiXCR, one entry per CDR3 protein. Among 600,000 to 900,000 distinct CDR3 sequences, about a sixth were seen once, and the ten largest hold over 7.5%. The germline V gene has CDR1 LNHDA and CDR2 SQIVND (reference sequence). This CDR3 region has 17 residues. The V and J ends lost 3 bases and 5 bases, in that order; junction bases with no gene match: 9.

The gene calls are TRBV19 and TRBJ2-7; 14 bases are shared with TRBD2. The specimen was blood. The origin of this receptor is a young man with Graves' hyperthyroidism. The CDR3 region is CASSITTTGLAGDEQYF. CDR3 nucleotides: TGTGCCAGTAGTATCACTACTACGGGACTAGCGGGAGACGAGCAGTACTTC.